This TCR beta chain stems from a study of breast tumors, draining lymph nodes, adjacent tissues. Of note for this clonotype: The antigen is undetermined.

Findings of the study overall: Compared with lymph nodes, tumors were less diverse; compared with nontumor tissue, more. Compared with basal-like, luminal-like tumors shared significantly more repertoire with nontumor tissue.

From germline, CDR1 is SGHTA and CDR2 FQGNSA. The CDR3 runs to 15 residues. The germline V and J ends were trimmed by 5 bases and 6 bases, with 17 bases remaining between them. TCRdb independently ran MiXCR on the multiplex PCR reads; one entry per CDR3 protein. The data contain approximately 10,000 distinct CDR3 sequences, roughly 53% of them singletons. The sequenced sample consisted of breast tumor tissue. This receptor was identified in a female donor with breast cancer. Some clones in this sample may be carry-over from other donors' samples. V is TRBV7-2 and J is TRBJ2-1; D is unresolved. CDR3 loop: CASSPESRSGNEQFF. For the CDR3, the DNA is TGTGCCAGCAGCCCAGAATCTCGAAGTGGCAATGAGCAGTTCTTC.